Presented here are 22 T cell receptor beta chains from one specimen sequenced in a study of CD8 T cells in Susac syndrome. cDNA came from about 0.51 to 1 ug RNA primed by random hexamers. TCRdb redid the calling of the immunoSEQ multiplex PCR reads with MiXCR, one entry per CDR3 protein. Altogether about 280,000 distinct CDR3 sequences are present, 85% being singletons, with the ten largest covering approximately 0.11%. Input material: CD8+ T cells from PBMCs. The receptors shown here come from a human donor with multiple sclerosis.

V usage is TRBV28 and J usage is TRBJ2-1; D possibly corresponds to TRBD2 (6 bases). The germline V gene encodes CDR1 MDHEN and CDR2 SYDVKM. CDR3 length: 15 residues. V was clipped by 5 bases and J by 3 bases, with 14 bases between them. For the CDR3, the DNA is TGTGCCAGCAGTCCTTGGCGGGGAGTCTACAATGAGCAGTTCTTC. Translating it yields CASSPWRGVYNEQFF.

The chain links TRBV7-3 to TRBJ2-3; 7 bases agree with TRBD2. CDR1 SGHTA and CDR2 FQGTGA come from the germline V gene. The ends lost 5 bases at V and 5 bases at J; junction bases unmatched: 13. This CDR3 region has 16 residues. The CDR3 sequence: CASSRREKGQVDTQYF. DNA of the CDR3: TGTGCCAGCAGCCGGCGGGAGAAGGGTCAGGTAGATACGCAGTATTTT.

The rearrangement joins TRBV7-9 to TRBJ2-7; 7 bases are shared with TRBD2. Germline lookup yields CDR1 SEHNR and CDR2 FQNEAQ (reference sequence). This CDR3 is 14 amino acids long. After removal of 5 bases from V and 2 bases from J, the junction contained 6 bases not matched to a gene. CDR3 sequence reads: CASSEAGRPYEQYF. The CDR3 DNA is TGTGCCAGCAGCGAAGCGGGACGCCCCTACGAGCAGTACTTC.

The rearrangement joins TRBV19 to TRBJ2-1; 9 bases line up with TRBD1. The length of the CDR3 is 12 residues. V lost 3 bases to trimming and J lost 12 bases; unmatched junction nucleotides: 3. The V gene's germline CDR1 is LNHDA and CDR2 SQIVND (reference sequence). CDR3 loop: CASSMDRGRQFF. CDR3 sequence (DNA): TGTGCCAGTAGTATGGACAGGGGCCGGCAGTTCTTC.

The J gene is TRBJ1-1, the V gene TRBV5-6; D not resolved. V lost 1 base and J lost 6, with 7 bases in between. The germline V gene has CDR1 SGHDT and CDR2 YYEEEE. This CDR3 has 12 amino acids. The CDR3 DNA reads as TGTGCCAGCAGCTTGAGGCTATCTGAAGCTTTCTTT. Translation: CASSLRLSEAFF.

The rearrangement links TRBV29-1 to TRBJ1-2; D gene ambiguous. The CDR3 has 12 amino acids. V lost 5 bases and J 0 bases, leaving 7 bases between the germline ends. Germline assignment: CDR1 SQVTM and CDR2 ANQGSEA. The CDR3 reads CSVWRPNYGYTF. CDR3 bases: TGCAGCGTTTGGCGCCCTAACTATGGCTACACCTTC.

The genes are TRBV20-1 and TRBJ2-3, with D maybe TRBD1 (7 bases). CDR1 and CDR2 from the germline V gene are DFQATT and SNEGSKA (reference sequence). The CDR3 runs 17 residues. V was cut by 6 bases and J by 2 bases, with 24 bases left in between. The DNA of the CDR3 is TGCAGTGCCGATGACAGGGACAACGGGAGAATCACAGATACGCAGTATTTT. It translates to CSADDRDNGRITDTQYF.

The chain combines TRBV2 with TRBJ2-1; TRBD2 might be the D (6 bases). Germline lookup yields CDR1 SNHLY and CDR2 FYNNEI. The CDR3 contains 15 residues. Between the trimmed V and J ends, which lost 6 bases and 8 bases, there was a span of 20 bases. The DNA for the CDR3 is TGTGCCAGCAGCAATAGAGCGGAACCGGGGGATGAGCAGTTCTTC. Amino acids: CASSNRAEPGDEQFF.

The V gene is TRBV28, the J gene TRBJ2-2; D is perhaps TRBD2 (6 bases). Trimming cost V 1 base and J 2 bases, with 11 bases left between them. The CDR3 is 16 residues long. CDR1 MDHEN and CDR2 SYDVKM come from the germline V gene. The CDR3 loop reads CASSLSDYRNTGELFF. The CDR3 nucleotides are TGTGCCAGCAGTTTATCGGACTACCGAAACACCGGGGAGCTGTTTTTT.

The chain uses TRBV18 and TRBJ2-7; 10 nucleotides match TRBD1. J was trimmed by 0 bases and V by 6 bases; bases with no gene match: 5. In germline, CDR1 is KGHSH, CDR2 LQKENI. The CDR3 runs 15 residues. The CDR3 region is CASSPGQGFSYEQYF. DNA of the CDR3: TGTGCCAGCTCCCCGGGACAGGGGTTCTCCTACGAGCAGTACTTC.

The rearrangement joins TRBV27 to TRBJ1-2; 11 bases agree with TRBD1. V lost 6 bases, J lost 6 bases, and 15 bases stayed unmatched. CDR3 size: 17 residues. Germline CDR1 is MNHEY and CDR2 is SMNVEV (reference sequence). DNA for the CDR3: TGTGCCAGCAGACACCCGGACAGGGGGCGAGTAATGGATGGCTACACCTTC. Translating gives CASRHPDRGRVMDGYTF.

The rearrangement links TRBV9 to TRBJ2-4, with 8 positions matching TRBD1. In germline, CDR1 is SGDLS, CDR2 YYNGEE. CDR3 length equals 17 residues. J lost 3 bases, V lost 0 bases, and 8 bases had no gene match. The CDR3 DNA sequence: TGTGCCAGCAGCGTAGGCCCCTCGACAGGGGTCAAAAACATTCAGTACTTC. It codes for CASSVGPSTGVKNIQYF.

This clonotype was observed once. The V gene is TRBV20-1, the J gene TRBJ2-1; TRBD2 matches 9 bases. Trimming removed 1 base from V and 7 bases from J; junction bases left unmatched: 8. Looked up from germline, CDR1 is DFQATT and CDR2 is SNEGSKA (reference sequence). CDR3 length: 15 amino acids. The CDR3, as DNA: TGCAGTGCTAGAGGCGGGGGGGAGTGGCCTAATGAGCAGTTCTTC. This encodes CSARGGGEWPNEQFF.

CDR3 sequence (DNA): TGTGCCACAGAACTCTGGGAGCAGTACTTC. This codes for CATELWEQYF. V and J are TRBV25-1 and TRBJ2-7; D gene ambiguous. The length of the CDR3 is 10 residues. CDR1 is MGHDK, CDR2 SYGVNS, per germline. The germline V and J ends were trimmed by 10 bases and 7 bases, with 11 bases remaining between them.

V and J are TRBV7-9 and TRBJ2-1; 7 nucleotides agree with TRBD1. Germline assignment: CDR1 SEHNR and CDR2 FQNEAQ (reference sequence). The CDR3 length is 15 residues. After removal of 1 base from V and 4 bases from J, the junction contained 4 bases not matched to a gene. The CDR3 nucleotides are TGTGCCAGCAGCTTAGAGGACAGGAGTTACAATGAGCAGTTCTTC. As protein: CASSLEDRSYNEQFF.

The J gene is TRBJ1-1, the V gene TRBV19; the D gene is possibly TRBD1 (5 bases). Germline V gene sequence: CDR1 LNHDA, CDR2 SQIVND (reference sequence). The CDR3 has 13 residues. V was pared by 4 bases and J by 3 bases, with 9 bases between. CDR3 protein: CASSTGGDTEAFF. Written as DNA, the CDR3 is TGTGCCAGTAGTACGGGGGGGGACACTGAAGCTTTCTTT.

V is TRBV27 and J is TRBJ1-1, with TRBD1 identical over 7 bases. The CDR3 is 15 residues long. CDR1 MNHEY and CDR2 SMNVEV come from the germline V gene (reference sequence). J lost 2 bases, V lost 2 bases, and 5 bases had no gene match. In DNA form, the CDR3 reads TGTGCCAGCAGTTTAGGGGAAGGGGGCAACACTGAAGCTTTCTTT. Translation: CASSLGEGGNTEAFF.

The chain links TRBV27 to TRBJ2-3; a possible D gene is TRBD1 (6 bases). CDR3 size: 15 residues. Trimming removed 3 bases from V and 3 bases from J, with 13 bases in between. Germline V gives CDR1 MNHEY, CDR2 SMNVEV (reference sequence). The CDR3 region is CASSLGPGVTDTQYF. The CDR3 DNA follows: TGTGCCAGCAGTTTGGGGCCAGGGGTGACAGATACGCAGTATTTT.

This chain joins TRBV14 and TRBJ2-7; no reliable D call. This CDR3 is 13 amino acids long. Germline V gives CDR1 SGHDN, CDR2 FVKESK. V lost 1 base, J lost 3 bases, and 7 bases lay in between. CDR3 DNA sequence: TGTGCCAGCAGCCAAGCTACGGGCTACGAGCAGTACTTC. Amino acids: CASSQATGYEQYF. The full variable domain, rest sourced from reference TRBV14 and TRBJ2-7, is EAGVTQFPSHSVIEKGQTVTLRCDPISGHDNLYWYRRVMGKEIKFLLHFVKESKQDESGMPNNRFLAERTGGTYSTLKVQPAELEDSGVYFCASSQATGYEQYFGPGTRLTVT.

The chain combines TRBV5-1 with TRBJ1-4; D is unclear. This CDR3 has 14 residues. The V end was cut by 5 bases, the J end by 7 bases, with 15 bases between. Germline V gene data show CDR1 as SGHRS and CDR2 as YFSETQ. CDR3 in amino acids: CASSPRFIGEKLFF. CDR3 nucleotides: TGCGCCAGCAGTCCCCGGTTTATCGGTGAAAAACTGTTTTTT. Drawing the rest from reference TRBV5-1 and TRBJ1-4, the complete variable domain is KAGVTQTPRYLIKTRGQQVTLSCSPISGHRSVSWYQQTPGQGLQFLFEYFSETQRNKGNFPGRFSGRQFSNSRSEMNVSTLELGDSALYLCASSPRFIGEKLFFGSGTQLSVL.

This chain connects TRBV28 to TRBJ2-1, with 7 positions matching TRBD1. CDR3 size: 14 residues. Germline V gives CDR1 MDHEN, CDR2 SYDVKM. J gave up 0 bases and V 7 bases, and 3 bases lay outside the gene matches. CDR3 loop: CASKDRTSYNEQFF. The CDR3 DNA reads TGTGCCAGCAAGGACAGGACCTCCTACAATGAGCAGTTCTTC.

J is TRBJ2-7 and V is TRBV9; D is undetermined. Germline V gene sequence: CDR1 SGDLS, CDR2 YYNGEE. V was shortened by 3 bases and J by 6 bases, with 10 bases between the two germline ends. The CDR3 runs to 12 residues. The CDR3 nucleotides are TGTGCCAGCAGCGCTGGTCACTCCGAGCAGTACTTC. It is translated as CASSAGHSEQYF.